The 20 T cell receptor beta chains given below trace back to one sample, sequenced in a study of OX40 agonist ivuxolimab in advanced cancers. Clones were read by immunoSEQ multiplex PCR, and TCRdb kept only the in-frame ones, dropping some. The sample holds about 82,000 clones, about 90% seen once. Sequenced material: CD4+ or CD8+ T cells sorted from blood, taken in a trial of the OX40 agonist ivuxolimab. Every receptor here comes from an adult with an advanced solid tumor such as melanoma, head and neck, liver or kidney cancer.

This clone was observed a few times. The rearrangement joins TRBV4-1 to TRBJ2-7; TRBD1 is a possible D gene (6 bases). This CDR3 is built from 14 residues. Trimming shortened V by 0 bases and J by 2 bases, and 8 bases separated the two germline ends. Germline loops: CDR1 MGHRA, CDR2 YSYEKL. The DNA of the CDR3 is TGCGCCAGCAGCCAAGATAGGACAGCCTACGAGCAGTACTTC. Amino acids: CASSQDRTAYEQYF.

The genes are TRBV27 and TRBJ2-7; a weak D match, TRBD1 (6 bases). V dropped 7 bases and J dropped 5 bases, with 18 bases sitting between them. CDR3 length: 14 residues. Germline V gives CDR1 MNHEY, CDR2 SMNVEV (reference sequence). The CDR3 DNA reads TGTGCCAGCAACGACTTGGGGGCGCAACACGAGCAGTACTTC. This encodes CASNDLGAQHEQYF.

In this sample, this clone turned up many times. The V and J genes are TRBV6-4 and TRBJ2-3, with unresolved D. The V gene's germline CDR1 is MRHNA and CDR2 SNTAGT. This CDR3 contains 14 residues. Trimming pared 4 bases from V and 0 bases from J, leaving 8 bases between. This CDR3 reads CASSVSDSTDTQYF. CDR3 DNA: TGTGCCAGCAGTGTGAGTGACAGCACAGATACGCAGTATTTT.

This clone came up once. The chain links TRBV5-1 to TRBJ2-1, with a weak D call TRBD1 (6 bases). CDR3 length: 16 residues. With 2 bases removed from V and 6 bases from J, the gap between germline ends came to 18 bases. Germline V gene sequence: CDR1 SGHRS, CDR2 YFSETQ. CDR3 protein: CASSLQGPALGNEQFF. CDR3 in DNA: TGCGCCAGCAGCTTACAGGGTCCCGCCCTAGGCAATGAGCAGTTCTTC.

The V and J genes are TRBV5-8 and TRBJ1-2; no clear D gene. Trimming pared 0 bases from V and 5 bases from J, leaving 14 bases between. This CDR3 has 15 amino acids. The germline V gene encodes CDR1 SGHTS and CDR2 YDEGEE. This chain's CDR3 is CASSLGWPGDYGYTF. DNA of the CDR3: TGTGCCAGCAGCTTGGGTTGGCCAGGTGATTATGGCTACACCTTC.

Here the CDR3 reads CASSPSGEAFF. In DNA, the CDR3 is TGTGCCAGCAGCCCCAGCGGTGAAGCTTTCTTT. V gene TRBV13 combines with J gene TRBJ1-1; D gene unclear. The V gene's germline CDR1 is PRHDT and CDR2 FYEKMQ (reference sequence). V shed 5 bases and J shed 7 bases, with 8 bases lying between them. The length of the CDR3 is 11 residues.

The rearrangement links TRBV10-3 to TRBJ2-7; tentatively, D is TRBD1 or TRBD2 (5 bases each). The V end was cut by 4 bases, the J end by 3 bases, with 16 bases between. This CDR3 comprises 15 residues. Germline CDR1 is ENHRY and CDR2 is SYGVKD. The CDR3 spells CAISGSGTMVYEQYF. Here the CDR3 DNA reads TGTGCCATCAGTGGGTCTGGGACGATGGTCTACGAGCAGTACTTC.

This chain links TRBV27 with TRBJ2-2, with 8 bases fitting TRBD1. Looked up from germline, CDR1 is MNHEY and CDR2 is SMNVEV (reference sequence). V was clipped by 4 bases and J by 8 bases; unmatched bases: 6. This CDR3 has 14 residues. The DNA for the CDR3 is TGTGCCAGCAGTTACCAGGGGGCGTTAGGGGAGCTGTTTTTT. This sequence encodes CASSYQGALGELFF.

The chain uses TRBV11-2 and TRBJ2-5; D is unresolved. The J call may not be correct, given that the DNA end is closer to TRBJ2-7. The CDR3 consists of 15 residues. Germline CDR1 SGHAT, CDR2 FQNNGV. CDR3 amino acids: CASSLGTVPGYEQYF. The CDR3 DNA follows: TGTGCCAGCAGCTTAGGCACGGTGCCGGGCTACGAGCAGTACTTC.

The chain uses TRBV27 and TRBJ1-4; the D is unclear. Trimming shortened V by 4 bases and J by 0 bases, and 12 bases separated the two germline ends. The CDR3 length is 16 residues. Germline V gene sequence: CDR1 MNHEY, CDR2 SMNVEV (reference sequence). The CDR3 region has the DNA TGTGCCAGCAGTTGGTACTCAAGTGCAACTAATGAAAAACTGTTTTTT. Its translation: CASSWYSSATNEKLFF. Full variable domain (missing parts from reference TRBV27 and TRBJ1-4): EAQVTQNPRYLITVTGKKLTVTCSQNMNHEYMSWYRQDPGLGLRQIYYSMNVEVTDKGDVPEGYKVSRKEKRNFPLILESPSPNQTSLYFCASSWYSSATNEKLFFGSGTQLSVL.

The genes are TRBV5-1 and TRBJ2-7; unclear D gene. This CDR3 contains 13 residues. Germline CDR1 and CDR2: SGHRS and YFSETQ. Trimming removed 0 bases at V and 3 bases at J, with 7 bases between. The CDR3 DNA reads TGCGCCAGCAGCTTGGTTGGCAGCTACGAGCAGTACTTC. It encodes CASSLVGSYEQYF.

Only one count was recorded for this clone. The chain joins TRBV18 to TRBJ2-5; D is uncertain. Germline V gene data show CDR1 as KGHSH and CDR2 as LQKENI. The CDR3 runs 16 residues. V dropped 2 bases and J dropped 1 base, with 14 bases sitting between them. CDR3: CASSPFTAEFQETQYF. CDR3 coding DNA: TGTGCCAGCTCACCATTTACGGCGGAATTCCAAGAGACCCAGTACTTC.

In this sample, this clone turned up a few times. The CDR3 DNA is TGCAGCGTTGAAGGGGCGGGGGAACTATACAATGAGCAGTTCTTC. Its translation is CSVEGAGELYNEQFF. The chain recombines TRBV29-1 with TRBJ2-1; TRBD2 aligns across 7 bases. This CDR3 comprises 15 residues. Germline CDR1 SQVTM, CDR2 ANQGSEA. With V trimmed by 1 base and J by 4 bases, 7 bases remained unmatched.

V usage is TRBV28 and J usage is TRBJ2-1; possible D gene TRBD2, 5 bases. The CDR3 sequence is 11 residues long. Trimming cost V 4 bases and J 10 bases, with 8 bases left between them. CDR1 and CDR2 from the germline V gene are MDHEN and SYDVKM. The CDR3 DNA is TGTGCCAGCAGTTATTCGGGGGAGCAGTTCTTC. Translating gives CASSYSGEQFF.

The J gene is TRBJ2-3, the V gene TRBV13; TRBD1 agrees at 9 bases. J lost 6 bases, V lost 8 bases, and 9 bases had no gene match. The CDR3 is 14 amino acids. Germline-derived CDR1 and CDR2 are PRHDT and FYEKMQ (reference sequence). The CDR3 sequence: CASRDRGDADTQYF. DNA of the CDR3: TGTGCCAGCCGTGACAGGGGGGATGCGGATACGCAGTATTTT.

The V call is TRBV7-8, the J call TRBJ2-7; 7 bases fit TRBD2. This CDR3 region has 16 residues. Germline trimming cut 1 base from V and 4 bases from J; bases unmatched to any gene: 10. Germline assignment: CDR1 SGHVS and CDR2 FQNEAQ. CDR3 sequence reads: CASSLGGGLVFYEQYF. As DNA, the CDR3 is TGTGCCAGCAGCTTAGGGGGGGGTCTGGTGTTTTACGAGCAGTACTTC.

This rearrangement joins TRBV7-8 to TRBJ2-7, with 12 bases fitting TRBD2. The germline V gene has CDR1 SGHVS and CDR2 FQNEAQ. V lost 5 bases to trimming and J lost 3 bases; unmatched junction nucleotides: 5. The CDR3 spans 15 residues. The CDR3 DNA reads as TGTGCCAGCAGCCCTAGCGGGGGGGCCCTCTACGAGCAGTACTTC. Its protein is CASSPSGGALYEQYF.

This clone appeared once. The chain uses TRBV27 and TRBJ1-1; D unresolved. The germline V gene encodes CDR1 MNHEY and CDR2 SMNVEV (reference sequence). The CDR3 consists of 15 residues. V was cut by 0 bases and J by 3 bases, with 11 bases left in between. The CDR3 loop is CASSLSRASYTEAFF. CDR3 sequence (DNA): TGTGCCAGCAGTTTATCGCGGGCCAGCTACACTGAAGCTTTCTTT.

In nucleotides, the CDR3 is TGTGCCAGCAGCTTAGGCCGGGTTCCCGGAAACACCATATATTTT. It codes for CASSLGRVPGNTIYF. V usage is TRBV13 and J usage is TRBJ1-3; D uncertain. V was cut by 0 bases and J by 4 bases, with 10 bases left in between. The CDR3 spans 15 residues. Germline CDR1 PRHDT, CDR2 FYEKMQ (reference sequence).

The rearrangement links TRBV11-2 to TRBJ2-5; 7 bases map to TRBD1. The DNA end favors TRBJ2-7, so the J call may be wrong. The CDR3 is 13 residues long. Germline CDR1 SGHAT, CDR2 FQNNGV. DNA for the CDR3: TGTGCCAGCAGCGCCGGGACAGCCTACGAGCAGTACTTC. This codes for CASSAGTAYEQYF.